The sequence of this TCR beta chain was determined in a study of technical replicates of blood from several donors. The CDR3 runs to 18 residues. Germline loops: CDR1 LNHNV, CDR2 YYDKDF (reference sequence). V lost 5 bases and J lost 0; bases outside the gene matches: 11. Assay used: immunoSEQ multiplex PCR; TCRdb lists only in-frame clones, some missing. Among 70,000 to 95,000 clones listed, about 94% were seen once. This clone has a single count. The specimen was T cells isolated from PBMCs. The V call is TRBV15, the J call TRBJ2-1, with TRBD1 matching 9 bases. The TCR originated in a human donor in good health. The CDR3 nucleotides are TGTGCCACCAGCGGCCGCCCTGGACAGGGGAGCTCCTACAATGAGCAGTTCTTC. Its translation is CATSGRPGQGSSYNEQFF. Full variable domain (outside the CDR3, taken from reference TRBV15 and TRBJ2-1): DAMVIQNPRYQVTQFGKPVTLSCSQTLNHNVMYWYQQKSSQAPKLLFHYYDKDFNNEADTPDNFQSRRPNTSFCFLDIRSPGLGDTAMYLCATSGRPGQGSSYNEQFFGPGTRLTVL.